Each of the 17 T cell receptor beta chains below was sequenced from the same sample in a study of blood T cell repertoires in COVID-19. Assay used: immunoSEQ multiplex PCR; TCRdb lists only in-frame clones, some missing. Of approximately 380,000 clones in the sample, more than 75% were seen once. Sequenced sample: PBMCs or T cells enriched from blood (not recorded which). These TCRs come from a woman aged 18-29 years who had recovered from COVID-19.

The CDR3 sequence: CASSLLLAGARGETQYF. The CDR3 DNA reads TGTGCCAGCAGCTTGTTGCTAGCGGGGGCTCGAGGGGAGACCCAGTACTTC. The rearrangement joins TRBV5-8 to TRBJ2-5; the match to TRBD2 covers 10 bases. CDR1 is SGHTS, CDR2 YDEGEE, per germline. The CDR3 is 17 amino acids. J gave up 5 bases and V 1 base, and 11 bases lay outside the gene matches.

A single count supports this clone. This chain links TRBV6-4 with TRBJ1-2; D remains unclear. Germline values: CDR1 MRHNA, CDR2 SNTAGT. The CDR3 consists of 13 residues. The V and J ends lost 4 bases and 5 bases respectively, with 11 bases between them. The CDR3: CASSAGLGYGYTF. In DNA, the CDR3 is TGTGCCAGCAGTGCCGGACTGGGATATGGCTACACCTTC.

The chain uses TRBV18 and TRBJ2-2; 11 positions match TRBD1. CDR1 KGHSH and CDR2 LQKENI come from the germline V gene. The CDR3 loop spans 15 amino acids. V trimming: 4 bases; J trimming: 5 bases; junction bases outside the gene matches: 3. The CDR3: CASSRDRGGTGELFF. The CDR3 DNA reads TGTGCCAGCTCACGGGACAGGGGGGGAACCGGGGAGCTGTTTTTT.

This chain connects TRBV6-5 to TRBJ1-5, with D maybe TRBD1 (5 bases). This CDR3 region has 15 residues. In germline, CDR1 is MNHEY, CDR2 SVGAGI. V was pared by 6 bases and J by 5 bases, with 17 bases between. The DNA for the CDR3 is TGTGCCAGCAGCCCGACAGAGGCTTTATATCAGCCCCAGCATTTT. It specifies CASSPTEALYQPQHF.

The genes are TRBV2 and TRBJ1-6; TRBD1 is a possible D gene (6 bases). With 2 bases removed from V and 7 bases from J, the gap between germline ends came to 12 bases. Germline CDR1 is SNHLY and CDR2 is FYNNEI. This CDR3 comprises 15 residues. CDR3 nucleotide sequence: TGTGCCAGCAGTGAAAGGACAGCCTCAAATTCACCCCTCCACTTT. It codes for CASSERTASNSPLHF.

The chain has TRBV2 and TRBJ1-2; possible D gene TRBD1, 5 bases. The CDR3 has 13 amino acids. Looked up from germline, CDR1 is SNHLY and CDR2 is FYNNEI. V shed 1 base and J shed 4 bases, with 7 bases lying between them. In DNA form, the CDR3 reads TGTGCCAGCAGTGAAGAGGGGCCCTATGGCTACACCTTC. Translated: CASSEEGPYGYTF.

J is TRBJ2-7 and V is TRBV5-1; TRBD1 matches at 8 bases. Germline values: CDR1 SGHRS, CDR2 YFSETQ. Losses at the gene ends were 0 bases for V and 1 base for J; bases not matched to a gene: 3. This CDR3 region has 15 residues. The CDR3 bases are TGCGCCAGCAGCTTGGGACAGGGGACATCCTACGAGCAGTACTTC. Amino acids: CASSLGQGTSYEQYF.

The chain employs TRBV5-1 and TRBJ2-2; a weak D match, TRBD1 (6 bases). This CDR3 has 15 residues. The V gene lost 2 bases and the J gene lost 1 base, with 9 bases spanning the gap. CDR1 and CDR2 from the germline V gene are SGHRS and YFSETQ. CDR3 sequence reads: CASSLPTGNTGELFF. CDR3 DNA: TGCGCCAGCAGCTTACCGACAGGGAACACCGGGGAGCTGTTTTTT.

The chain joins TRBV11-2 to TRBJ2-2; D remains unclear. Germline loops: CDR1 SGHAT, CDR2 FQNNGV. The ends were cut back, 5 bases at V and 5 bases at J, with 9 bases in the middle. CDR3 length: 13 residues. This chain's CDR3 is CASSPPRTGELFF. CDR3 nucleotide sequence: TGTGCCAGCAGCCCTCCGCGGACCGGGGAGCTGTTTTTT.

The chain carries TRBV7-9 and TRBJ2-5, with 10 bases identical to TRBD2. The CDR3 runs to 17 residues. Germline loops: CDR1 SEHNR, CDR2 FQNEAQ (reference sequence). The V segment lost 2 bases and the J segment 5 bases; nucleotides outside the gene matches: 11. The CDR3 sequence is CASSLLYSLAGGETQYF. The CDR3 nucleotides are TGTGCCAGCAGCTTACTTTACTCTTTAGCGGGGGGCGAGACCCAGTACTTC.

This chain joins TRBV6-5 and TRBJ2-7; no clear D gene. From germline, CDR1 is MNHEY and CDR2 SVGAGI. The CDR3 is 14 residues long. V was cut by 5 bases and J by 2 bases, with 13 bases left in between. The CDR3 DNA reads TGTGCCAGCAGTACAATTACAGTCGCCTACGAGCAGTACTTC. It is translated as CASSTITVAYEQYF.

In DNA, the CDR3 is TGTGCCACCAGCCCGCGCGGGGACCAGAACACTGAAGCTTTCTTT. Translated, it gives CATSPRGDQNTEAFF. This chain uses TRBV15 with TRBJ1-1, with a weak D call TRBD1 (5 bases). This CDR3 comprises 15 residues. CDR1 is LNHNV and CDR2 is YYDKDF in the germline V gene (reference sequence). The V gene lost 5 bases and the J gene lost 1 base, with 14 bases spanning the gap.

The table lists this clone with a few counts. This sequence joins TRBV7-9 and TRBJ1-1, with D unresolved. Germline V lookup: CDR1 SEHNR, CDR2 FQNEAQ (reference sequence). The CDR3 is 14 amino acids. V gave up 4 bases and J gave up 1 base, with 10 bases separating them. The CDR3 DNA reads TGTGCCAGCAGCTCCGGGATGGCGAACACTGAAGCTTTCTTT. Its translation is CASSSGMANTEAFF.

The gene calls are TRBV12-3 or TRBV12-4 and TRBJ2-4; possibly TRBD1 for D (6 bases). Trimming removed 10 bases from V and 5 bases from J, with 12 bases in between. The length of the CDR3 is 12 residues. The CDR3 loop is CAITDRENIQYF. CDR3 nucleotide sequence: TGTGCCATCACGGACAGAGAAAACATTCAGTACTTC.

In DNA, the CDR3 is TGTGCCAGCAGCGCGCCCCCTTCTATGACAGGGGCTGGCACCGGGGAGCTGTTTTTT. It encodes CASSAPPSMTGAGTGELFF. The V and J genes are TRBV9 and TRBJ2-2, with TRBD1 identical over 8 bases. This CDR3 has 19 residues. J gave up 4 bases and V 3 bases, and 17 bases lay outside the gene matches. The V gene's germline CDR1 is SGDLS and CDR2 YYNGEE. Full variable domain (outside the CDR3, taken from reference TRBV9 and TRBJ2-2): DSGVTQTPKHLITATGQRVTLRCSPRSGDLSVYWYQQSLDQGLQFLIQYYNGEERAKGNILERFSAQQFPDLHSELNLSSLELGDSALYFCASSAPPSMTGAGTGELFFGEGSRLTVL.

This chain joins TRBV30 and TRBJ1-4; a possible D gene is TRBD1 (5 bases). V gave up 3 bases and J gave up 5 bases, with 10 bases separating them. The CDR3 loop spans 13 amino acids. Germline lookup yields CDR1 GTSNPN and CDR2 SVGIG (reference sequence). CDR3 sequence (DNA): TGTGCCTGGAGGGGGCGGGGGAATGAAAAACTGTTTTTT. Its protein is CAWRGRGNEKLFF.

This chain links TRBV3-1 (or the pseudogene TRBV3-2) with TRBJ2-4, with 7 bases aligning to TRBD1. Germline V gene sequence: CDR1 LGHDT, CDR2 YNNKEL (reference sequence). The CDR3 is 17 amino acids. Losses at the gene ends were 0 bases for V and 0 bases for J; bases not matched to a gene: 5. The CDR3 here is CASSQDLAGGAKNIQYF. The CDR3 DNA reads TGTGCCAGCAGCCAAGATCTGGCAGGGGGAGCCAAAAACATTCAGTACTTC.